These 32 T cell receptor beta chains were all obtained from the same sample, sequenced in a study of T cell repertoires in cytomegalovirus infection (dated 2019 in TCRdb). TCRdb lists the instrument as Illumina HiSeq 1500. The raw public reads went through TCRdb reprocessing: fastp at Q25, MiXCR clone calling, in-frame beta chains kept. Merged by CDR3 protein, the rows form single entries marked with the most common genes and DNA. Across this sample there are 310,000 or so distinct CDR3 sequences, with roughly 23% seen only once. The ten largest account for approximately 13% of the sample. Sequences were obtained from PBMCs. These receptors were taken from a human donor in good health (CMV status not recorded). Some clones in this sample may be carry-over from other donors' samples.

This clonotype was seen a few times. The V call is TRBV7-9, the J call TRBJ1-1; 7 nucleotides match TRBD1. This CDR3 comprises 15 residues. J gave up 7 bases and V 5 bases, and 13 bases lay outside the gene matches. The V gene's germline CDR1 is SEHNR and CDR2 FQNEAQ (reference sequence). The CDR3 DNA sequence: TGTGCCAGCAGCGGGAAGGGGGCCAGGGGAGGTGAAGCTTTCTTT. Translation gives CASSGKGARGGEAFF. The full variable domain, rest sourced from reference TRBV7-9 and TRBJ1-1, is DTGVSQNPRHKITKRGQNVTFRCDPISEHNRLYWYRQTLGQGPEFLTYFQNEAQLEKSRLLSDRFSAERPKGSFSTLEIQRTEQGDSAMYLCASSGKGARGGEAFFGQGTRLTVV.

This chain connects TRBV6-2 or TRBV6-3 to TRBJ2-1; TRBD2 agrees at 10 bases. Germline CDR1 and CDR2: MNHEY and SVGEGT. CDR3 length equals 14 residues. J gave up 7 bases and V 6 bases, and 6 bases lay outside the gene matches. CDR3 in amino acids: CASRNPGLANEQFF. The CDR3 DNA is TGTGCCAGCAGGAACCCGGGACTAGCGAATGAGCAGTTCTTC.

J is TRBJ1-2 and V is TRBV29-1; the D gene is possibly TRBD1 (6 bases). Deletions cut 4 bases from V and 5 bases from J, with 17 bases between. The CDR3 runs to 14 residues. Per germline, CDR1 SQVTM and CDR2 ANQGSEA. The CDR3 DNA is TGCAGCGTTGCCGGGACACCGCTTTTATATGGCTACACCTTC. Translation gives CSVAGTPLLYGYTF.

J is TRBJ1-4 and V is TRBV27; TRBD1 aligns across 8 bases. V was clipped by 4 bases and J by 5 bases; unmatched bases: 6. The CDR3 contains 15 residues. Germline CDR1 reads MNHEY; CDR2 reads SMNVEV (reference sequence). CDR3 protein: CASSSTGGKNEKLFF. CDR3 DNA sequence: TGTGCCAGCAGTTCCACAGGGGGGAAAAATGAAAAACTGTTTTTT.

This clonotype was recorded a few times. The V gene is TRBV9, the J gene TRBJ2-1; weak D call: TRBD2 (6 bases). The V gene's germline CDR1 is SGDLS and CDR2 YYNGEE. Trimming left V 2 bases short and J 5 bases short, with 8 bases between. The length of the CDR3 is 13 residues. The CDR3 loop is CASSVASDNEQFF. CDR3 nucleotides: TGTGCCAGCAGCGTGGCTAGCGACAATGAGCAGTTCTTC.

The sample holds a few counts of this clonotype. The chain is built from TRBV28 and TRBJ2-1; D possibly corresponds to TRBD2 (6 bases). V was clipped by 5 bases and J by 3 bases, with 11 bases between them. The CDR3 contains 14 residues. Germline V gene data show CDR1 as MDHEN and CDR2 as SYDVKM. CDR3 region: CASSRDLRYNEQFF. The CDR3 bases are TGTGCCAGCAGTAGGGACTTGCGCTACAATGAGCAGTTCTTC.

The genes are TRBV7-8 and TRBJ2-2, with TRBD1 as a possible D gene (5 bases). Trimming stripped 5 bases from V and 1 base from J, with 17 bases between. The CDR3 consists of 17 residues. The germline CDR1 and CDR2 sequences are SGHVS and FQNEAQ. Here the CDR3 DNA reads TGTGCCAGCAGCCCGCCCAGGACACGGAAGAACACCGGGGAGCTGTTTTTT. It encodes CASSPPRTRKNTGELFF.

This clonotype occurred a few times. The genes are TRBV20-1 and TRBJ1-1; D may be TRBD1 (6 bases). From germline, CDR1 is DFQATT and CDR2 SNEGSKA (reference sequence). Trimming pared 2 bases from V and 4 bases from J, leaving 14 bases between. The CDR3 has 14 amino acids. CDR3 sequence reads: CSARRTGQLTEAFF. In DNA form, the CDR3 reads TGCAGTGCTAGAAGGACCGGACAGCTCACTGAAGCTTTCTTT.

In its sample, this clonotype was seen a few times. The chain is built from TRBV28 and TRBJ1-5; 7 positions agree with TRBD1. Germline V CDR1 and CDR2: MDHEN, SYDVKM. V dropped 6 bases and J dropped 1; count of bases not matched to a gene: 3. This CDR3 is 14 amino acids long. The CDR3: CASRGGQSNQPQHF. The CDR3 nucleotides are TGTGCCAGCAGGGGGGGACAGAGCAATCAGCCCCAGCATTTT.

In this sample, this clonotype turned up a few times. The rearrangement uses TRBV2 and TRBJ1-1; D call uncertain. CDR3 length equals 12 residues. The V and J ends lost 7 bases and 0 bases respectively, with 6 bases between them. In germline, CDR1 is SNHLY, CDR2 FYNNEI. The CDR3 DNA sequence: TGTGCCAGCAACCCGATGAACACTGAAGCTTTCTTT. It codes for CASNPMNTEAFF.

The CDR3 spells CASSLDRTAFYTEAFF. The CDR3 DNA sequence: TGTGCCAGCAGCTTAGACCGGACAGCTTTCTACACTGAAGCTTTCTTT. This chain joins TRBV7-6 and TRBJ1-1, with a weak D call TRBD1 (6 bases). The V end lost 1 base, the J end lost 3 bases, and 15 bases lay between the germline ends. CDR1 and CDR2 (germline): SGHVS, FNYEAQ. This CDR3 region has 16 residues. Full variable domain (rest looked up from reference TRBV7-6 and TRBJ1-1): GAGVSQSPRYKVTKRGQDVALRCDPISGHVSLYWYRQALGQGPEFLTYFNYEAQQDKSGLPNDRFSAERPEGSISTLTIQRTEQRDSAMYRCASSLDRTAFYTEAFFGQGTRLTVV.

The chain is built from TRBV29-1 and TRBJ2-3; no clear D gene. This CDR3 is 11 amino acids long. Trimming took off 4 bases at V and 4 bases at J, with 6 bases between the two ends. Germline CDR1 is SQVTM and CDR2 is ANQGSEA. The CDR3 reads CSVGGSDTQYF. CDR3 DNA: TGCAGCGTTGGGGGATCAGATACGCAGTATTTT.

The chain joins TRBV29-1 to TRBJ1-2; weak D call: TRBD1 (5 bases). The germline gives CDR1 SQVTM, CDR2 ANQGSEA. V gave up 0 bases and J gave up 4 bases, with 18 bases separating them. This CDR3 has 16 residues. The chain's CDR3 is CSVEDASGQGGYGYTF. The CDR3 DNA reads as TGCAGCGTTGAAGACGCAAGTGGGCAGGGAGGCTATGGCTACACCTTC.

This clonotype was observed many times. The V gene is TRBV7-6, the J gene TRBJ1-2; 9 bases match TRBD1. The CDR3 consists of 14 residues. Germline CDR1 and CDR2: SGHVS and FNYEAQ. Trimming cost V 5 bases and J 5 bases; bases outside gene matches: 6. The CDR3 DNA is TGTGCCAGCAGCCCAACAGGGGGCTCTTATGGCTACACCTTC. Its translation is CASSPTGGSYGYTF. Combining the CDR3 with reference TRBV7-6 and TRBJ1-2 gives the whole variable domain GAGVSQSPRYKVTKRGQDVALRCDPISGHVSLYWYRQALGQGPEFLTYFNYEAQQDKSGLPNDRFSAERPEGSISTLTIQRTEQRDSAMYRCASSPTGGSYGYTFGSGTRLTVV.

The sample holds many counts of this clonotype. J is TRBJ2-1 and V is TRBV7-2; 8 nucleotides line up with TRBD2. CDR3 length: 18 amino acids. In germline, CDR1 is SGHTA, CDR2 FQGNSA. V lost 5 bases and J lost 0; bases outside the gene matches: 12. CDR3 nucleotides: TGTGCCAGCAGCCCAGAAAACCAGCGGGGGAGCTCCTACAATGAGCAGTTCTTC. Translated, it gives CASSPENQRGSSYNEQFF.

The V call is TRBV5-8, the J call TRBJ2-7; possibly TRBD2 for D (5 bases). The CDR3 contains 11 residues. CDR1 SGHTS and CDR2 YDEGEE come from the germline V gene. The germline V and J ends were trimmed by 7 bases and 6 bases, with 11 bases remaining between them. CDR3 sequence (DNA): TGTGCCAGCGACCCAGGAGGCGAGCAGTACTTC. It is translated as CASDPGGEQYF.

In this sample, this clonotype turned up many times. The gene calls are TRBV27 and TRBJ2-7; a possible D gene is TRBD1 (5 bases). This CDR3 spans 12 amino acids. CDR1 MNHEY and CDR2 SMNVEV come from the germline V gene (reference sequence). The ends were cut back, 6 bases at V and 5 bases at J, with 11 bases in the middle. The CDR3: CASSLLGDEQYF. DNA of the CDR3: TGTGCCAGCAGCCTCCTAGGGGACGAGCAGTACTTC.

This clonotype was seen repeatedly, ten times or more. This chain connects TRBV7-2 to TRBJ2-1; D might be TRBD2 (5 bases). CDR1 and CDR2 (germline): SGHTA, FQGNSA. CDR3 length: 15 amino acids. Trimming removed 4 bases from V and 7 bases from J, with 17 bases in between. CDR3 DNA: TGTGCCAGCAGCTCGGACTCTGACTCTATAAATGAGCAGTTCTTC. As protein: CASSSDSDSINEQFF.

This clonotype was detected only a few times. The V gene is TRBV7-2, the J gene TRBJ1-1, with D uncertain. Germline V gives CDR1 SGHTA, CDR2 FQGNSA. The CDR3 sequence is 15 residues long. Trimming shortened V by 0 bases and J by 5 bases, and 13 bases separated the two germline ends. CDR3 DNA sequence: TGTGCCAGCAGCTTAGCTCTTGGCCTGAGGACTGAAGCTTTCTTT. Protein sequence: CASSLALGLRTEAFF.

This clonotype was observed many times. This chain's CDR3 is CASSLGPPGGRSYEQYF. CDR3 in DNA: TGTGCCAGCAGCTTAGGCCCTCCTGGGGGGAGGTCCTACGAGCAGTACTTC. The chain uses TRBV7-2 and TRBJ2-7; perhaps TRBD2 as D (6 bases). CDR1 is SGHTA, CDR2 FQGNSA, per germline. Trimming shortened V by 1 base and J by 1 base, and 17 bases separated the two germline ends. The CDR3 has 17 amino acids.

J is TRBJ1-2 and V is TRBV7-2; D is possibly TRBD1 (6 bases). Germline V gene sequence: CDR1 SGHTA, CDR2 FQGNSA. V was trimmed by 4 bases and J by 7 bases, leaving 10 bases between them. The CDR3 is made up of 12 amino acids. The CDR3 is CASSSTGSGYTF. The CDR3, as DNA: TGTGCCAGCAGCTCTACAGGGAGTGGCTACACCTTC. The full variable domain, completed using reference TRBV7-2 and TRBJ1-2, is GAGVSQSPSNKVTEKGKDVELRCDPISGHTALYWYRQSLGQGLEFLIYFQGNSAPDKSGLPSDRFSAERTGGSVSTLTIQRTQQEDSAVYLCASSSTGSGYTFGSGTRLTVV.

This clonotype was seen only a few times. The CDR3 here is CASSYPRDAGTGELFF. Written as DNA, the CDR3 is TGTGCCAGCAGTTACCCCCGGGACGCGGGCACCGGGGAGCTGTTTTTT. The V and J genes are TRBV6-2 or TRBV6-3 and TRBJ2-2; D is tentatively TRBD1 or TRBD2 (5 bases each). V shed 2 bases and J shed 4 bases, with 14 bases lying between them. CDR3 length: 16 amino acids. Per germline, CDR1 MNHEY and CDR2 SVGEGT.

This clonotype came up a few times. The CDR3 reads CSARLAGVNTGELFF. For the CDR3, the DNA is TGCAGTGCTAGGCTAGCGGGGGTGAACACCGGGGAGCTGTTTTTT. The chain is built from TRBV20-1 and TRBJ2-2, with 10 bases lining up with TRBD2. Germline values: CDR1 DFQATT, CDR2 SNEGSKA (reference sequence). The CDR3 length is 15 residues. V was pared by 3 bases and J by 1 base, with 2 bases of the junction left unmatched.

The chain uses TRBV25-1 and TRBJ2-1; 7 bases match TRBD2. This CDR3 is built from 19 residues. Germline values: CDR1 MGHDK, CDR2 SYGVNS. Germline trimming cut 5 bases from V and 8 bases from J; bases unmatched to any gene: 24. The CDR3 region is CASSRRAGRGSGTGYEQFF. The CDR3 region has the DNA TGTGCCAGCAGTCGAAGGGCAGGGCGGGGGAGCGGGACTGGGTATGAGCAGTTCTTC.

The chain is built from TRBV6-2 or TRBV6-3 and TRBJ1-5; D is ambiguous. CDR3 length: 13 residues. Looked up from germline, CDR1 is MNHEY and CDR2 is SVGEGT. Trimming left V 10 bases short and J 0 bases short, with 10 bases between. CDR3 region: CATTGYSNQPQHF. In DNA form, the CDR3 reads TGTGCCACAACGGGTTATAGCAATCAGCCCCAGCATTTT.

The genes are TRBV10-3 and TRBJ1-1; no clear D. Trimming removed 7 bases from V and 5 bases from J, with 14 bases in between. Germline CDR1 is ENHRY and CDR2 is SYGVKD. The CDR3 has 13 amino acids. DNA for the CDR3: TGTGCCATCACCCCGCAAGGTGGTACTGAAGCTTTCTTT. Translating gives CAITPQGGTEAFF.

In its sample, this clonotype was seen many times. This chain uses TRBV7-6 with TRBJ2-2; TRBD2 matches 7 bases. With 5 bases clipped from V and 6 bases from J, the junction kept 3 bases outside the gene matches. CDR1 and CDR2 (germline): SGHVS, FNYEAQ. The CDR3 has 13 amino acids. Here the CDR3 DNA reads TGTGCCAGCAGCCCCCTAGCGGCCGGGGAGCTGTTTTTT. Translating gives CASSPLAAGELFF.

In this sample, this clonotype turned up a few times. The chain links TRBV6-5 to TRBJ2-1; 9 bases match TRBD2. Germline CDR1 and CDR2: MNHEY and SVGAGI. V lost 2 bases to trimming and J lost 9 bases; unmatched junction nucleotides: 11. CDR3 length: 16 amino acids. CDR3 amino acids: CASSYGGGRAWGEQFF. The DNA for the CDR3 is TGTGCCAGCAGTTACGGGGGCGGGAGGGCCTGGGGTGAGCAGTTCTTC.

V gene TRBV7-9 combines with J gene TRBJ1-2, with a tentative D call TRBD1 (5 bases). Trimming removed 3 bases at V and 5 bases at J, with 16 bases between. This CDR3 has 15 residues. Germline loops: CDR1 SEHNR, CDR2 FQNEAQ (reference sequence). CDR3 amino acids: CASSFGDPGQYGYTF. CDR3 sequence (DNA): TGTGCCAGCAGCTTTGGGGACCCAGGGCAGTATGGCTACACCTTC.

The sample holds many counts of this clonotype. The J gene is TRBJ2-1, the V gene TRBV7-2, with 9 bases that match TRBD2. Germline V CDR1 and CDR2: SGHTA, FQGNSA. CDR3 size: 16 residues. Trimming took 1 base from V and 9 from J; bases not matched to a gene: 10. The CDR3 DNA sequence: TGTGCCAGCAGCTTAGTAGGTGGGACTAGCAGCGGTGAGCAGTTCTTC. This encodes CASSLVGGTSSGEQFF.

The chain is built from TRBV6-2 or TRBV6-3 and TRBJ2-3; 15 bases line up with TRBD2. The V gene's germline CDR1 is MNHEY and CDR2 SVGEGT. The CDR3 has 20 residues. The ends lost 0 bases at V and 5 bases at J; junction bases unmatched: 12. In DNA, the CDR3 is TGTGCCAGCAGTTACTCTGACCCCGGACTAGCGGGAGGGCTGAGAGATACGCAGTATTTT. It is translated as CASSYSDPGLAGGLRDTQYF.

This clonotype was found many times. The chain employs TRBV7-2 and TRBJ2-7; 11 bases align to TRBD2. The CDR3 is 16 residues long. V shed 6 bases and J 2 bases; nucleotides not matched to a gene: 9. The germline gives CDR1 SGHTA, CDR2 FQGNSA. CDR3 region: CASRYHGTSGPYEQYF. The CDR3 coding sequence is TGTGCCAGCAGATACCACGGGACTAGCGGTCCCTACGAGCAGTACTTC.